This is a list of T cell receptor beta chains from one sample in a study of shared clonotypes between healthy human individuals. Profiled with immunoSEQ multiplex PCR; TCRdb holds only in-frame clones, not every one. The sample yields roughly 760,000 clones, about 74% seen once. Sample: memory CD4+ T cells sorted from blood. These receptors were taken from a woman aged 25 to 39 in good health. CDR3s include the opening cysteine and the closing phenylalanine or tryptophan. A D gene is named only where the DNA matches it firmly. A row's size may be missing; if present it is once, few, many or a size class.

v_call	d_call	j_call	clone_size	cdr3_nt	cdr3_aa
TRBV19	NA	TRBJ1-1	NA	TGTGCCAGTAGTCCCTGGGCGAACACTGAAGCTTTCTTT	CASSPWANTEAFF
TRBV19	NA	TRBJ2-4	once	TGTGCCAGTAGTGTTCAGCACGCCATAGCCAAAAACATTCAGTACTTC	CASSVQHAIAKNIQYF
TRBV2	TRBD2	TRBJ2-3	NA	TGTGCCAGCAGCCCCCTGACTAGCGGGTCAGATACGCAGTATTTT	CASSPLTSGSDTQYF
TRBV19	NA	TRBJ1-3	NA	TGTGCCAGCTGTGACAGGAGGAGCTCTGGAAACACCATATATTTT	CASCDRRSSGNTIYF
TRBV19	TRBD2	TRBJ2-2	few	TGTGCCAGTAGTATCGCGGCTAGCGGGAGGTACACCGGGGAGCTGTTTTTT	CASSIAASGRYTGELFF
TRBV5-4	TRBD2	TRBJ2-7	NA	TGTGCCAGCAGCTCGTTTGTTGGACTAGCGAGCTACGAGCAGTACTTC	CASSSFVGLASYEQYF
TRBV7-8	NA	TRBJ2-1	NA	TGTGCCAGCAGCTTAGAACAGACAGGCGGTAAGAGAATGAAGCAGTTCTTC	CASSLEQTGGKRMKQFF
TRBV18	NA	TRBJ2-1	NA	TGTGCCAGCTCACCAATCCAGAGCTCCTACAATGAGCAGTTCTTC	CASSPIQSSYNEQFF
TRBV7-9	NA	TRBJ2-7	NA	TGTGCCAGCATCCCCCAAAGCGGAAGCCCCACCTACGAGCAGTACTTC	CASIPQSGSPTYEQYF
TRBV29-1	NA	TRBJ2-7	NA	TGCAGCGTTGAAGTGGGGATCGGCAACGAGCAGTACTTC	CSVEVGIGNEQYF
TRBV30	NA	TRBJ1-1	NA	TGTGCCTGGAGGCACCGTAATATCCTGGGACTCTGGAACACTGAAGCTTTCTTT	CAWRHRNILGLWNTEAFF
TRBV28	NA	TRBJ1-1	NA	TGTGCCATCGAACAGAACACTGAAGCTTTCTTT	CAIEQNTEAFF
TRBV13	TRBD1	TRBJ1-2	few	TGTGCCAGCAGCTCCACCCCCGACAGGGGGCGAGGCTACACCTTC	CASSSTPDRGRGYTF
TRBV5-6	NA	TRBJ2-6	NA	TGTGCCAGCAGTCCTCGAATCTCTGGGGCCAACGTCCTGACTTTC	CASSPRISGANVLTF
TRBV6-4	TRBD1	TRBJ2-7	few	TGTGCCAGCCTAGGGACAGGACCCCCTGAGCAGTACTTC	CASLGTGPPEQYF
TRBV15	NA	TRBJ2-7	once	TGTGCCACCAGCAGAGATGGGGGAAACTACGAGCAGTACTTC	CATSRDGGNYEQYF
TRBV6-1	TRBD1	TRBJ2-5	NA	TGTGCCAGCAGTGACTTGGACAGGGGGCTAGAGACCCAGTACTTC	CASSDLDRGLETQYF